The present entry profiles one TCR beta chain with its context. Its target antigen remains unknown. Base qualities are not recorded, but no much larger clone differs from it by a single base. These data come from a study of control samples from healthy donors and cancer patients (dated by TCRdb to about 2020). Reading the germline V gene gives CDR1 KGHDR and CDR2 SFDVKD. From its cysteine to its phenylalanine, the CDR3 spans 14 amino acids. Only the CDR3 region is kept as DNA, spanning 42 bases read in frame from base 1. The V and J ends are trimmed by 6 bases and 3 bases, leaving 11 bases between them. Library generation was performed with the immunoSEQ multiplex PCR assay. TCRdb provides this immuneACCESS table in a form limited to in-frame rearrangements. Some clones are lacking; in checked studies, under half of them reflect an unresolved V gene, and why the rest are absent is not known. This sample gives 160,000 or so clones in total; approximately 94% of them show up just once. The top ten constitute approximately 14% of the sample.

This sequence uses TRBV24-1 and TRBJ1-5; tentative D gene TRBD1, with 5 bases matching. The sample comprised PBMCs. This clonotype was obtained from a man aged 55 to 69 with colorectal cancer. The CDR3 reads as follows: CATSPAGPNQPQHF. The nucleotide sequence reads as follows: TGTGCCACCAGTCCAGCAGGGCCCAATCAGCCCCAGCATTTT.